These T cell receptor beta chains were read from a single sample in a study of blood T cell repertoires in COVID-19. Sequencing was performed with immunoSEQ multiplex PCR; in TCRdb, only in-frame clones are kept and a portion is missing. The sample lists approximately 330,000 clones, approximately 86% occurring once. Sequences were obtained from peripheral blood. The receptor set was obtained from a man aged 30 to 45 with COVID-19, enrolled during active disease. Both conserved end residues are part of each CDR3. A D gene is named only where the DNA matches it firmly.

.	TRBV18	TRBJ1-2	CASSPSLSANYGYTF
TRBD2	TRBV10-3	TRBJ2-1	CAISSPPGLAGDTYNEQFF
.	TRBV4-3	TRBJ2-1	CASSQDNAYYNEQFF
.	TRBV7-2	TRBJ1-2	CASRHDLGGYGYTF
.	TRBV10-3	TRBJ2-6	CAISQSGANVLTF
.	TRBV19	TRBJ2-6	CASSISRDSGANVLTF
.	TRBV9	TRBJ1-1	CASSNRARTEAFF
TRBD2	TRBV24-1	TRBJ2-7	CATSEGTSGSYEQYF
TRBD1	TRBV27	TRBJ1-6	CASSFRGYNSPLHF
TRBD1	TRBV6-1	TRBJ2-1	CASSALTGGRLYNEQFF
TRBD1	TRBV19	TRBJ2-7	CASSPRTGSIGSLWYF
.	TRBV18	TRBJ2-4	CASSPPGTTLNIQYF
.	TRBV28	TRBJ2-1	CASSFGRGYNEQFF
TRBD2	TRBV11-2	TRBJ2-1	CASSFLAGGTYNEQFF
TRBD1	TRBV27	TRBJ1-2	CASSFTGEDGYTF
.	TRBV14	TRBJ2-2	CASSRAGPGELFF
.	TRBV7-9	TRBJ1-1	CASSLNEGGTAFF
TRBD1	TRBV19	TRBJ2-1	CASIDRGPSYNEQFF
TRBD1	TRBV7-2	TRBJ1-6	CATRGQGNSPLHF
.	TRBV6-1	TRBJ2-6	CASSDRGSSGANVLTF
.	TRBV5-6	TRBJ2-2	CASSLAGAVGYTGELFF
TRBD1	TRBV6-5	TRBJ1-1	CASILRKGARSEAFF
TRBD1	TRBV7-9	TRBJ1-4	CASSFLRGQEKLFF
TRBD2	TRBV7-3	TRBJ2-5	CASSLGLAGQETQYF
TRBD1	TRBV28	TRBJ1-5	CASRAGGSSQPQHF
TRBD2	TRBV3-1/TRBV3-2	TRBJ2-7	CASSPRRTSGFYEQYF
TRBD1	TRBV15	TRBJ1-4	CATSRDQGAGGDEKLFF
.	TRBV11-1	TRBJ2-3	CASSFRQAGDTQYF
TRBD1	TRBV5-1	TRBJ1-2	CASSLLDRGHGYTF
TRBD2	TRBV6-5	TRBJ2-7	CASSYSSGTTLYEQYF
.	TRBV25-1	TRBJ2-7	CASSAQPGGEQYF
TRBD2	TRBV3-1/TRBV3-2	TRBJ2-7	CASSSRTSEDEQYF
.	TRBV7-2	TRBJ1-1	CASSPGQRRVNTEAFF
.	TRBV7-8	TRBJ2-7	CASSLQGPNEQYF
.	TRBV7-9	TRBJ2-1	CASSSPSRGDLYNEQFF
.	TRBV30	TRBJ1-5	CAWSIPGTPGVQPQHF
TRBD1	TRBV15	TRBJ2-4	CATSGGWRGGRLNIQYF
.	TRBV15	TRBJ1-4	CATSRDPGAANEKLFF
TRBD1	TRBV7-2	TRBJ1-4	CASGEGQGREKLFF
.	TRBV7-2	TRBJ1-2	CASSTTGKYGYTF
TRBD2	TRBV5-1	TRBJ2-3	CASSRDYRDTQYF
TRBD2	TRBV4-2	TRBJ2-3	CASSQAIGLAGGNTQYF
.	TRBV5-6	TRBJ2-3	CASSSGGGAGSDTQYF